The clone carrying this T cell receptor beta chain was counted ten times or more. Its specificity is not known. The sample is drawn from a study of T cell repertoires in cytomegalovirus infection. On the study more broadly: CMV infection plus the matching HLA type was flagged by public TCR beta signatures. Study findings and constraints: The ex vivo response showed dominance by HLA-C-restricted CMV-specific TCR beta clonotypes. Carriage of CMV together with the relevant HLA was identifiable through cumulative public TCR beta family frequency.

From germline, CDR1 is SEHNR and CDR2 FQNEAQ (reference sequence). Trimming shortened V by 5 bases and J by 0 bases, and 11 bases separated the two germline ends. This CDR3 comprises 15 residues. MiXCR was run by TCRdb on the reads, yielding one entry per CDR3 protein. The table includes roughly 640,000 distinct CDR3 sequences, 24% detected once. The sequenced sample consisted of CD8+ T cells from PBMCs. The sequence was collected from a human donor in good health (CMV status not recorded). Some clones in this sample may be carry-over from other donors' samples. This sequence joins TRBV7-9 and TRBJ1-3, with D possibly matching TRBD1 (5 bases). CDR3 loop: CASSPEGISGNTIYF. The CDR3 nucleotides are TGTGCCAGCAGCCCAGAGGGGATCTCTGGAAACACCATATATTTT. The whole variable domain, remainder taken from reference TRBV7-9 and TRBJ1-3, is DTGVSQNPRHKITKRGQNVTFRCDPISEHNRLYWYRQTLGQGPEFLTYFQNEAQLEKSRLLSDRFSAERPKGSFSTLEIQRTEQGDSAMYLCASSPEGISGNTIYFGEGSWLTVV.